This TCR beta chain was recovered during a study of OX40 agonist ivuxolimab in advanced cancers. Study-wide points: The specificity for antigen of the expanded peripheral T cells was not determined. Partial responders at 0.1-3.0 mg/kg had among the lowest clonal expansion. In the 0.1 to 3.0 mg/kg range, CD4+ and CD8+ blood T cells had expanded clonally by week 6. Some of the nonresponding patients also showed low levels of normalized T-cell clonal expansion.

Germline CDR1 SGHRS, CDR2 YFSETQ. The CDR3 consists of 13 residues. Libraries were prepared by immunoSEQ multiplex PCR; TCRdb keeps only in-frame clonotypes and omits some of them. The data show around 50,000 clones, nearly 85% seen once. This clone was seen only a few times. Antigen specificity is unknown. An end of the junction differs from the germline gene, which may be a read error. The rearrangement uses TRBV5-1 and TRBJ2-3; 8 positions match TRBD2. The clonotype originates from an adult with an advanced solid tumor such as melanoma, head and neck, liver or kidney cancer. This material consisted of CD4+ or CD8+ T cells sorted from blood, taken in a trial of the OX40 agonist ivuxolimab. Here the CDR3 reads CASSPPLAGAANF. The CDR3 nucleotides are TGCGCCAGCAGCCCCCCCCTAGCGGGCGCAGCAAATTTT.